These 3 T cell receptor beta chains share one sample of origin, sequenced in a study of blood T cell repertoires in COVID-19. Sequenced by immunoSEQ multiplex PCR; TCRdb stores in-frame clones only, minus some. This sample has approximately 280,000 clones; approximately 89% occur once, and the top ten carry approximately 1.8%. Sequencing was performed on PBMCs or T cells enriched from blood (not recorded which). The receptors were sampled from a woman aged 55-69 years who had recovered from COVID-19.

The chain uses TRBV28 and TRBJ1-2; D possibly corresponds to TRBD1 (5 bases). The CDR3 sequence is 12 residues long. CDR1 is MDHEN and CDR2 is SYDVKM in the germline V gene. Trimming stripped 4 bases from V and 5 bases from J, with 8 bases between. The CDR3 DNA sequence: TGTGCCAGCAGTTGGGGCCGGTATGGCTACACCTTC. Its translation is CASSWGRYGYTF.

V usage is TRBV9 and J usage is TRBJ2-2; 13 bases fit TRBD2. The CDR3 runs to 18 residues. Germline V CDR1 and CDR2: SGDLS, YYNGEE. J lost 5 bases, V lost 4 bases, and 11 bases had no gene match. The CDR3 region has the DNA TGTGCCAGCAGCCTCGGACTAGCGGGGGCCCCGGGGACCGGGGAGCTGTTTTTT. Translated: CASSLGLAGAPGTGELFF.

The V call is TRBV19, the J call TRBJ1-1; TRBD1 might be the D (5 bases). CDR3 length: 14 residues. Deletions cut 6 bases from V and 1 base from J, with 12 bases between. The germline V gene encodes CDR1 LNHDA and CDR2 SQIVND (reference sequence). The CDR3 region is CASRIGGTNTEAFF. In DNA form, the CDR3 reads TGTGCCAGTAGGATCGGGGGGACGAACACTGAAGCTTTCTTT. Full variable domain (rest looked up from reference TRBV19 and TRBJ1-1): DGGITQSPKYLFRKEGQNVTLSCEQNLNHDAMYWYRQDPGQGLRLIYYSQIVNDFQKGDIAEGYSVSREKKESFPLTVTSAQKNPTAFYLCASRIGGTNTEAFFGQGTRLTVV.